The T cell receptor beta chain under discussion was sequenced for a study of PD-1 blockade in mismatch repair-deficient tumors. Study as a whole: All were previously treated, progressing patients with about 12 mismatch repair-deficient cancer types.

Study results and limitations: Tumor-resident clones, often absent from pretreatment blood, expanded after pembrolizumab and then contracted.

Mismatch repair deficiency was confirmed in all patients, by PCR or immunohistochemistry. Three pembrolizumab responders had their TCRs sequenced. The method was immunoSEQ multiplex PCR; TCRdb's version includes in-frame clones alone and lacks a portion of them. The repertoire holds under 75,000 clones, with approximately 88% as singletons. Trimming took off 4 bases at V and 0 bases at J, with 13 bases between the two ends. The CDR3 covers 15 residues. Germline CDR1 and CDR2: SGHNT and YENEEA. Points on this clone: Its antigen is still unknown.

The chain carries TRBV11-3 and TRBJ2-7, with D maybe TRBD2 (5 bases). This receptor was obtained from an adult with mismatch repair-deficient cancer. Material: peripheral blood, obtained 52 weeks after starting pembrolizumab. The CDR3 nucleotides are TGTGCCAGCAGCTACAACAGCCGGGACTCCTACGAGCAGTACTTC. Translation gives CASSYNSRDSYEQYF.